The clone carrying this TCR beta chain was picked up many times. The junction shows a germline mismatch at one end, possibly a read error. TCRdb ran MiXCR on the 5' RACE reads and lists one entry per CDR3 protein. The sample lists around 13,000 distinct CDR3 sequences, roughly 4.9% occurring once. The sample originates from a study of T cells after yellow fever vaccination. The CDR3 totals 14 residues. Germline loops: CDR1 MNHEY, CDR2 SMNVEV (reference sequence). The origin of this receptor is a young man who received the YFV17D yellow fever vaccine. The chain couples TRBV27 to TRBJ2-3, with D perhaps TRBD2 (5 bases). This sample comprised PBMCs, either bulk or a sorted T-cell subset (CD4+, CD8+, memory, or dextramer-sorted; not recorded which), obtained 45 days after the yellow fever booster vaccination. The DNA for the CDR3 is TGTGCCAGCAGTTTATCTCTGGGGAGAGATACGCAGTACTTT. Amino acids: CASSLSLGRDTQYF.